The 28 T cell receptor beta chains below were found in one sample sequenced in a study of T cell changes during pregnancy in multiple sclerosis. TCRdb keeps only in-frame clones here, not all; method: immunoSEQ multiplex PCR. This table holds 50,000 to 65,000 clones, over 75% found once. The source material was peripheral blood, sampled in the first trimester of pregnancy. The receptors come from a female donor in good health, enrolled as a control in a pregnancy study.

V usage is TRBV6-5 and J usage is TRBJ1-1; D remains ambiguous. This CDR3 is 13 amino acids long. Germline CDR1 MNHEY, CDR2 SVGAGI. The V and J ends lost 6 bases and 1 base respectively, with 9 bases between them. This CDR3 is CASSPTGNTEAFF. In nucleotides, the CDR3 is TGTGCCAGCAGCCCTACCGGGAACACTGAAGCTTTCTTT.

This clone was counted a few times. The sample contains more than one DNA sequence encoding this CDR3. The rearrangement joins TRBV10-2 to TRBJ1-2, with D perhaps TRBD1 (5 bases). There are 12 residues in the CDR3. CDR1 and CDR2 from the germline V gene are WSHSY and SAAADI. V lost 6 bases and J 4 bases, leaving 9 bases between the germline ends. The CDR3 protein is CASSPDSYGYTF. The CDR3 DNA reads TGCGCCAGCAGCCCTGACAGCTATGGCTACACCTTC.

V is TRBV30 and J is TRBJ1-5, with 7 bases lining up with TRBD1. Per germline, CDR1 GTSNPN and CDR2 SVGIG (reference sequence). J lost 8 bases, V lost 4 bases, and 8 bases had no gene match. The CDR3 loop spans 13 amino acids. The CDR3 loop reads CAWTEDRAEPQHF. DNA of the CDR3: TGTGCCTGGACCGAAGACAGGGCCGAGCCCCAGCATTTT.

J is TRBJ2-7 and V is TRBV6-6, with D perhaps TRBD1 (5 bases). Trimming took 2 bases from V and 6 from J, leaving 17 bases between them. Germline V gene data show CDR1 as MNHNY and CDR2 as SVGAGI (reference sequence). The CDR3 contains 15 residues. The chain's CDR3 is CASSYASGYGREQYF. In DNA form, the CDR3 reads TGTGCCAGCAGTTACGCTTCAGGGTATGGTCGCGAGCAGTACTTC.

The chain recombines TRBV5-1 with TRBJ1-5; D perhaps matches TRBD1 (5 bases). V lost 0 bases to trimming and J lost 0 bases, with 7 bases between them. CDR3 length equals 15 residues. Germline CDR1 reads SGHRS; CDR2 reads YFSETQ. As DNA, the CDR3 is TGCGCCAGCAGCTTGGCAGGGTATAGCAATCAGCCCCAGCATTTT. It specifies CASSLAGYSNQPQHF.

The chain recombines TRBV30 with TRBJ1-2; D is undetermined. This CDR3 spans 15 amino acids. Deletions cut 4 bases from V and 6 bases from J, with 21 bases between. The germline CDR1 and CDR2 sequences are GTSNPN and SVGIG (reference sequence). The CDR3 spells CAWIGRLSIRNGYTF. Here the CDR3 DNA reads TGTGCCTGGATTGGCAGGTTGAGTATAAGGAATGGCTACACCTTC. Full variable domain (remainder filled in from reference TRBV30 and TRBJ1-2): SQTIHQWPATLVQPVGSPLSLECTVEGTSNPNLYWYRQAAGRGLQLLFYSVGIGQISSEVPQNLSASRPQDRQFILSSKKLLLSDSGFYLCAWIGRLSIRNGYTFGSGTRLTVV.

In nucleotides, the CDR3 is TGTGCCAGTACCGCGGGAGCATATGAGCAGTTCTTC. As protein: CASTAGAYEQFF. The rearrangement joins TRBV19 to TRBJ2-1, with 7 positions matching TRBD2. V trimming: 7 bases; J trimming: 8 bases; junction bases outside the gene matches: 5. CDR1 and CDR2 (germline): LNHDA, SQIVND (reference sequence). The CDR3 spans 12 residues.

The chain is built from TRBV6-6 and TRBJ1-5, with D perhaps matching TRBD1 (5 bases). This CDR3 comprises 16 residues. With 5 bases removed from V and 0 bases from J, the gap between germline ends came to 14 bases. Germline V gene data show CDR1 as MNHNY and CDR2 as SVGAGI (reference sequence). CDR3 coding DNA: TGTGCCAGCAGTCGGGGGTCTCTTAATAGCAATCAGCCCCAGCATTTT. Its protein is CASSRGSLNSNQPQHF.

The chain employs TRBV6-5 and TRBJ1-5, with D unclear. The CDR3 sequence is 13 residues long. V lost 5 bases, J lost 9 bases, and 14 bases lay in between. Germline V lookup: CDR1 MNHEY, CDR2 SVGAGI. The CDR3 DNA sequence: TGTGCCAGCAGTCCGACCCCCGCAGGGCCCCAGCATTTT. Translated, it gives CASSPTPAGPQHF.

V and J are TRBV9 and TRBJ1-2; 9 positions agree with TRBD1. This CDR3 spans 17 amino acids. The V gene end was trimmed by 3 bases and the J gene end by 5 bases; junction bases not matched to a gene: 14. Germline values: CDR1 SGDLS, CDR2 YYNGEE. In nucleotides, the CDR3 is TGTGCCAGCAGCGCGGGGGACAGGGTCCGTCCTTTATATGGCTACACCTTC. This encodes CASSAGDRVRPLYGYTF.

The chain uses TRBV18 and TRBJ1-5; 7 nucleotides match TRBD1. The CDR3 extends over 16 amino acids. Germline V gene lookup returns CDR1 KGHSH and CDR2 LQKENI. Unmatched junction bases numbered 5, after V lost 1 base and J lost 2 bases. For the CDR3, the DNA is TGTGCCAGCTCACCACGACAGGGTAAGGGCAATCAGCCCCAGCATTTT. Translated, it gives CASSPRQGKGNQPQHF. The variable domain in full, with the rest retrieved from reference TRBV18 and TRBJ1-5, is NAGVMQNPRHLVRRRGQEARLRCSPMKGHSHVYWYRQLPEEGLKFMVYLQKENIIDESGMPKERFSAEFPKEGPSILRIQQVVRGDSAAYFCASSPRQGKGNQPQHFGDGTRLSIL.

The chain employs TRBV18 and TRBJ1-2; the match to TRBD1 covers 7 bases. Trimming removed 5 bases from V and 2 bases from J; junction bases left unmatched: 5. Looked up from germline, CDR1 is KGHSH and CDR2 is LQKENI. The CDR3 loop spans 14 amino acids. DNA for the CDR3: TGTGCCAGCTCATCCGGACAGGAAAACTATGGCTACACCTTC. Translating it yields CASSSGQENYGYTF.

This chain uses TRBV7-2 with TRBJ2-7; 9 nucleotides align to TRBD1. The V gene's germline CDR1 is SGHTA and CDR2 FQGNSA. V was pared by 6 bases and J by 4 bases, with 7 bases of the junction left unmatched. This CDR3 is built from 14 residues. Here the CDR3 reads CASRPGTGFYEQYF. CDR3 DNA sequence: TGTGCCAGCAGGCCCGGGACAGGGTTTTACGAGCAGTACTTC.

The chain uses TRBV10-3 and TRBJ2-7; TRBD2 matches 8 bases. The germline V gene encodes CDR1 ENHRY and CDR2 SYGVKD. The CDR3 sequence is 16 residues long. The ends lost 6 bases at V and 6 bases at J; junction bases unmatched: 16. CDR3 sequence: CAISPGLAETRSEQYF. DNA of the CDR3: TGTGCCATCAGCCCCGGACTAGCTGAGACCAGGTCCGAGCAGTACTTC.

The rearrangement uses TRBV12-5 and TRBJ2-7; weak D call: TRBD2 (5 bases). The CDR3 totals 16 residues. Germline lookup yields CDR1 LGHNT and CDR2 FRNRAP. V dropped 0 bases and J dropped 0 bases, with 12 bases sitting between them. The DNA of the CDR3 is TGTGCTAGTGGTTTGGTGCTCGGGGAGAGCTCCTACGAGCAGTACTTC. Translating gives CASGLVLGESSYEQYF.

The genes are TRBV2 and TRBJ2-2, with 7 positions matching TRBD1. This CDR3 region has 17 residues. From germline, CDR1 is SNHLY and CDR2 FYNNEI. V was pared by 6 bases and J by 3 bases, with 13 bases of the junction left unmatched. In DNA form, the CDR3 reads TGTGCCAGCAGACACGACAGGGCTCCGGGTGACACCGGGGAGCTGTTTTTT. Its translation: CASRHDRAPGDTGELFF.

The chain employs TRBV28 and TRBJ1-2, with TRBD1 identical over 8 bases. V lost 6 bases to trimming and J lost 4 bases; unmatched junction nucleotides: 7. The CDR3 has 14 residues. The germline V gene has CDR1 MDHEN and CDR2 SYDVKM. Here the CDR3 DNA reads TGTGCCAGCAGCTACGGGACAGGACCCTATGGCTACACCTTC. Encoded protein: CASSYGTGPYGYTF.

The V call is TRBV4-2, the J call TRBJ2-7; 8 positions match TRBD2. V lost 4 bases to trimming and J lost 3 bases; unmatched junction nucleotides: 5. The CDR3 is 14 residues long. CDR1 is LGHNA and CDR2 is YNFKEQ in the germline V gene. CDR3 loop: CASSPGAGGYEQYF. CDR3 sequence (DNA): TGTGCCAGCAGCCCTGGGGCGGGGGGCTACGAGCAGTACTTC.

The chain uses TRBV28 and TRBJ2-4, with 10 bases lining up with TRBD2. Germline V CDR1 and CDR2: MDHEN, SYDVKM. This CDR3 has 17 amino acids. With 2 bases clipped from V and 6 bases from J, the junction kept 10 bases outside the gene matches. The CDR3 loop is CASSLGATSGRLNIQYF. The CDR3, as DNA: TGTGCCAGCAGTTTAGGGGCGACTAGCGGGCGGTTAAACATTCAGTACTTC.

This clone was seen only once. This chain joins TRBV7-8 and TRBJ2-7; D perhaps matches TRBD2 (5 bases). CDR3 size: 13 residues. Trimming stripped 1 base from V and 5 bases from J, with 9 bases between. Germline-derived CDR1 and CDR2 are SGHVS and FQNEAQ. The CDR3 loop reads CASSLGPGNEQYF. The CDR3 DNA follows: TGTGCCAGCAGCTTAGGGCCGGGAAACGAGCAGTACTTC.

The chain is built from TRBV27 and TRBJ1-5; 11 bases map to TRBD1. CDR3 length: 15 amino acids. After removal of 2 bases from V and 4 bases from J, the junction contained 1 base not matched to a gene. Germline V CDR1 and CDR2: MNHEY, SMNVEV (reference sequence). CDR3 region: CASSLGQGANQPQHF. CDR3 bases: TGTGCCAGCAGTTTAGGACAGGGGGCTAATCAGCCCCAGCATTTT.

V usage is TRBV28 and J usage is TRBJ1-2, with D tentatively TRBD1 (5 bases). The length of the CDR3 is 14 residues. Germline CDR1 and CDR2: MDHEN and SYDVKM. Trimming left V 3 bases short and J 6 bases short, with 14 bases between. The CDR3 loop is CASSLDLGGNGYTF. Here the CDR3 DNA reads TGTGCCAGCAGTTTGGATCTCGGGGGGAATGGCTACACCTTC.

This rearrangement joins TRBV7-9 to TRBJ2-1; 8 nucleotides match TRBD2. Per the germline V gene, CDR1 is SEHNR and CDR2 is FQNEAQ (reference sequence). CDR3 length equals 12 residues. Trimming removed 8 bases from V and 15 bases from J; junction bases left unmatched: 12. CDR3: CASAESGSILFF. CDR3 coding DNA: TGTGCCAGCGCCGAAAGCGGGAGCATTCTGTTCTTC.

The J gene is TRBJ2-7, the V gene TRBV9; D might be TRBD1 (5 bases). The CDR3 is 15 amino acids. Trimming took 2 bases from V and 1 from J, leaving 13 bases between them. The germline V gene has CDR1 SGDLS and CDR2 YYNGEE. The CDR3 protein is CASSVGQGLSYEQYF. In DNA form, the CDR3 reads TGTGCCAGCAGCGTGGGGCAGGGTCTTTCCTACGAGCAGTACTTC. The variable domain in full, completed from reference TRBV9 and TRBJ2-7, reads DSGVTQTPKHLITATGQRVTLRCSPRSGDLSVYWYQQSLDQGLQFLIQYYNGEERAKGNILERFSAQQFPDLHSELNLSSLELGDSALYFCASSVGQGLSYEQYFGPGTRLTVT.

The chain recombines TRBV21-1 with TRBJ1-3; TRBD1 is the table's D call, not checked against the DNA. TRBV21-1 counts as a pseudogene. The CDR3 covers 16 residues. The CDR3, as DNA: TGTGCCATCCCCAAGGGGACAGGGCGCCCTGGAAACACCATATATTTT. It codes for CAIPKGTGRPGNTIYF.

In DNA, the CDR3 is TGTGCCAGTACAGGGCCGAAACTGTTTTTT. This translates into CASTGPKLFF. J is TRBJ1-4 and V is TRBV19; a possible D gene is TRBD1 (5 bases). Germline V lookup: CDR1 LNHDA, CDR2 SQIVND (reference sequence). The CDR3 totals 10 residues. Trimming took 7 bases from V and 11 from J, leaving 8 bases between them.

The rearrangement joins TRBV5-6 to TRBJ1-1; D is possibly TRBD1 (6 bases). Looked up from germline, CDR1 is SGHDT and CDR2 is YYEEEE. The CDR3 loop spans 16 amino acids. Deletions cut 0 bases from V and 0 bases from J, with 12 bases between. The CDR3 nucleotides are TGTGCCAGCAGCTTGGCCATGGGGGCCATGAACACTGAAGCTTTCTTT. Protein product: CASSLAMGAMNTEAFF.

The genes are TRBV7-3 and TRBJ2-7; 13 bases line up with TRBD2. The J segment lost 4 bases and the V segment lost 5 bases, leaving 5 bases of the junction unmatched. From germline, CDR1 is SGHTA and CDR2 FQGTGA. The CDR3 extends over 15 amino acids. The CDR3 sequence: CASSLTSGGMYEQYF. Written as DNA, the CDR3 is TGTGCCAGCAGCCTGACTAGCGGGGGGATGTACGAGCAGTACTTC.